The 9 T cell receptor beta chains listed next were all sequenced from one sample in a study of cytomegalovirus exposure and HLA in healthy donors. The PCR used 60 Vbeta and 13 Jbeta primers. This table comes from immunoSEQ multiplex PCR, and its TCRdb copy is limited to in-frame clones, with some not included. The sample holds about 110,000 clones, approximately 81% seen once. The specimen was PBMCs. The origin of the receptors is a woman aged 18-30 years in good health and CMV-seropositive.

The V gene is TRBV7-9, the J gene TRBJ2-7; 11 bases fit TRBD2. The V and J ends lost 1 base and 0 bases, in that order; junction bases with no gene match: 8. Germline V gives CDR1 SEHNR, CDR2 FQNEAQ (reference sequence). This CDR3 region has 18 residues. CDR3 DNA: TGTGCCAGCAGCTTAGAGGGACTAGCGGCCTTGAGCTCCTACGAGCAGTACTTC. Protein product: CASSLEGLAALSSYEQYF.

This clone was detected only once. The V gene is TRBV7-8, the J gene TRBJ2-5, with 8 bases fitting TRBD2. The J call could be wrong; TRBJ2-7 is a better fit for the DNA end. The germline V gene encodes CDR1 SGHVS and CDR2 FQNEAQ. The CDR3 length is 14 residues. The CDR3 spells CASSLTGGSYEQYF. The CDR3 DNA reads TGTGCCAGCAGCTTAACGGGAGGGTCCTACGAGCAGTACTTC.

The CDR3, as DNA: TGTGCCAGCAACCGGGACAGGGGGGACACCGGGGAGCTGTTTTTT. Residues: CASNRDRGDTGELFF. This chain uses TRBV2 with TRBJ2-2, with TRBD1 matching over 11 bases. This CDR3 is 15 amino acids long. V shed 7 bases, J shed 3 bases, and the junction held 4 bases outside the gene matches. Germline CDR1 SNHLY, CDR2 FYNNEI.

This clone was counted a few times. The chain couples TRBV7-9 to TRBJ2-5, with D unclear. Germline assignment: CDR1 SEHNR and CDR2 FQNEAQ (reference sequence). The ends were cut back, 3 bases at V and 4 bases at J, with 9 bases in the middle. The length of the CDR3 is 13 residues. CDR3 amino acids: CASSFLALETQYF. The CDR3 nucleotides read TGTGCCAGCAGCTTTCTGGCCCTAGAGACCCAGTACTTC.

The rearrangement joins TRBV6-1 to TRBJ2-7, with 10 bases fitting TRBD2. The V gene end was trimmed by 7 bases and the J gene end by 2 bases; junction bases not matched to a gene: 5. Looked up from germline, CDR1 is MNHNS and CDR2 is SASEGT. CDR3 length: 14 residues. The CDR3 sequence: CASIRTSGPYEQYF. The CDR3 DNA reads TGTGCCAGCATCCGGACTAGCGGACCCTACGAGCAGTACTTC.

The chain joins TRBV27 to TRBJ2-7, with D tentatively TRBD2 (5 bases). Germline V CDR1 and CDR2: MNHEY, SMNVEV (reference sequence). The CDR3 contains 16 residues. Trimming took off 5 bases at V and 2 bases at J, with 19 bases between the two ends. CDR3 loop: CASSLHLGSRPYEQYF. CDR3 nucleotides: TGTGCCAGCAGTCTTCATTTGGGGAGTCGTCCCTACGAGCAGTACTTC.

The chain joins TRBV2 to TRBJ2-1; 8 bases fit TRBD1. Germline loops: CDR1 SNHLY, CDR2 FYNNEI. Trimming at V came to 7 bases and at J to 9 bases, leaving 14 bases not matched to a gene. This CDR3 contains 15 residues. CDR3 amino acids: CASKSGTGPTSEQFF. The CDR3 DNA reads as TGTGCCAGCAAATCCGGGACAGGACCTACATCTGAGCAGTTCTTC. The variable domain in full, completed from reference TRBV2 and TRBJ2-1, reads EPEVTQTPSHQVTQMGQEVILRCVPISNHLYFYWYRQILGQKVEFLVSFYNNEISEKSEIFDDQFSVERPDGSNFTLKIRSTKLEDSAMYFCASKSGTGPTSEQFFGPGTRLTVL.

The CDR3: CASSQGDRRKADTQYF. The CDR3 coding sequence is TGCGCCAGCAGCCAAGGGGACAGGAGGAAGGCAGATACGCAGTATTTT. V and J are TRBV4-1 and TRBJ2-3; 8 nucleotides match TRBD1. The CDR3 length is 16 residues. CDR1 and CDR2 (germline): MGHRA, YSYEKL. V shed 1 base and J 4 bases; nucleotides not matched to a gene: 7.

V and J are TRBV5-1 and TRBJ2-5; 12 nucleotides align to TRBD2. The V segment lost 4 bases and the J segment 3 bases; nucleotides outside the gene matches: 4. Germline lookup yields CDR1 SGHRS and CDR2 YFSETQ. The CDR3 is made up of 15 amino acids. For the CDR3, the DNA is TGCGCCAGCAGCCCTAGGACTAGCGGGGAAGAGACCCAGTACTTC. Its protein product is CASSPRTSGEETQYF.